These 2 T cell receptor beta chains were sequenced from one sample in a study of T cell repertoires in cytomegalovirus infection. TCRdb reprocessed the reads with MiXCR, giving one entry per CDR3 protein. The sample carries roughly 240,000 distinct CDR3 sequences, 6% to 8% recorded once. Sequenced material: PBMCs. These receptor sequences come from a human donor in good health (CMV status not recorded). Some clones in this sample may be carry-over from other donors' samples.

This clonotype was detected many times. The gene calls are TRBV12-5 and TRBJ1-2; 9 bases are shared with TRBD1. After removal of 4 bases from V and 0 bases from J, the junction contained 9 bases not matched to a gene. The germline gives CDR1 LGHNT, CDR2 FRNRAP. The CDR3 sequence is 17 residues long. CDR3 in DNA: TGTGCTAGTGGTTCCCATGGGACAGGGATCTCTAACTATGGCTACACCTTC. Protein product: CASGSHGTGISNYGYTF.

The J gene is TRBJ2-3, the V gene TRBV20-1; TRBD1 matches 7 bases. With V trimmed by 3 bases and J by 4 bases, 10 bases remained unmatched. This CDR3 comprises 15 residues. Per germline, CDR1 DFQATT and CDR2 SNEGSKA (reference sequence). In nucleotides, the CDR3 is TGCAGTGCTAGGGCTGGGACAGAGTCACCAGATACGCAGTATTTT. This encodes CSARAGTESPDTQYF.